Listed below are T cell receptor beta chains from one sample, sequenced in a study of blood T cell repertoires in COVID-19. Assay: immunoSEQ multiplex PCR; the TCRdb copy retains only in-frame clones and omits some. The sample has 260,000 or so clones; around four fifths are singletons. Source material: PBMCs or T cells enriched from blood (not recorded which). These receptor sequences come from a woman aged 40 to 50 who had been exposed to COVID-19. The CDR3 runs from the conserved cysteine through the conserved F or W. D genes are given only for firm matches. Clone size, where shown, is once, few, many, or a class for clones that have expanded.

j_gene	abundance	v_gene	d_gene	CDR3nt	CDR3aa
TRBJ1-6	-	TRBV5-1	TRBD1	TGCGCCAGCAGCTTGGGAGGGGGCCGAGGACTTAATTCACCCCTCCACTTT	CASSLGGGRGLNSPLHF
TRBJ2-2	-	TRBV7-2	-	TGTGCCAGCAGCTTAGATTCAAACACCGGGGAGCTGTTTTTT	CASSLDSNTGELFF
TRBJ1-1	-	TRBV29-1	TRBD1	TGCAGCGTTAACAGGGGGAACACTGAAGCTTTCTTT	CSVNRGNTEAFF
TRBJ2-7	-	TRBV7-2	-	TGTGCCAGCAGCTTAGTGGTGAGCTCCTACGAGCAGTACTTC	CASSLVVSSYEQYF
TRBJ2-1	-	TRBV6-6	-	TGTGCCAGCAGTTACTCGACGGCGGGGGGACAGAATGAGCAGTTCTTC	CASSYSTAGGQNEQFF
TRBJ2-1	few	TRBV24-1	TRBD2	TGTGCCACCAGTGATTCGGGGGGGAACTACAATGAGCAGTTCTTC	CATSDSGGNYNEQFF
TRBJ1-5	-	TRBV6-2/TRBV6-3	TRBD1	TGTGCCAGCAGTTACTCGAAAAGATCAGGGGGCAGTCAGCCCCAGCATTTT	CASSYSKRSGGSQPQHF
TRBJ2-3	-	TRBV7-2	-	TGTGCCAGCAGTCAGGGCACCAGCACAGATACGCAGTATTTT	CASSQGTSTDTQYF
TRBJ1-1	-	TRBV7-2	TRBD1	TGTGCCAGCAGCTTAGGACAGGGATACACTGAAGCTTTCTTT	CASSLGQGYTEAFF
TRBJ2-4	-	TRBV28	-	TGTGCCAGCAGTTTAATAGGGGCCAGGGCATACATTCAGTACTTC	CASSLIGARAYIQYF
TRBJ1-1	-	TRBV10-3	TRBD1	TGTGCCATCAGCCCGGACAGGGGAGCAGGAGCTTTCTTT	CAISPDRGAGAFF
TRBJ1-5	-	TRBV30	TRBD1	TGTGCCTGGAGTGCGACAGGGAATCAGCCCCAGCATTTT	CAWSATGNQPQHF
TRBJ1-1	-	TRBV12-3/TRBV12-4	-	TGTGCCAGCAGTTTCAGGGGCTGGATGGAGGCTTTCTTT	CASSFRGWMEAFF
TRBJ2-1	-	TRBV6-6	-	TGTGCCAGCAGGAGAGGTGATAACGCCTACAATGAGCAGTTCTTC	CASRRGDNAYNEQFF
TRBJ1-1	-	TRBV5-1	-	TGCGCCAGCAGCTTGCGGGGGGACACTGAAGCTTTCTTT	CASSLRGDTEAFF
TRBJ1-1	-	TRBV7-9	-	TGTGCCAGCAGGCGGGGTGAAGCTTTCTTT	CASRRGEAFF
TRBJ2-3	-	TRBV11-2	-	TGTGCCAGCAGCCTCTTTTCAGATACGCAGTATTTT	CASSLFSDTQYF
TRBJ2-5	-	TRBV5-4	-	TGTGCCAGCAGCTTGAGGGGGGGGGAAGAGACCCAGTACTTC	CASSLRGGEETQYF
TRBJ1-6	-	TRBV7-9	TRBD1	TGTGCCAGCAGCTTAGCGCTTAACAGGGGATATTCACCCCTCCACTTT	CASSLALNRGYSPLHF
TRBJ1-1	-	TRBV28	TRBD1	TGTGCCACCGGACAGGGGGCGCCGACCGCTTTCTTT	CATGQGAPTAFF
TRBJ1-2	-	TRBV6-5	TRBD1	TGTGCCAGCACAGTCAGTGACAGGGGGCACTATGGCTACACCTTC	CASTVSDRGHYGYTF
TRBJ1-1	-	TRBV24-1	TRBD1	TGTGCCACCAGTGCCACCCAGGGGGCTGTAACTGAAGCTTTCTTT	CATSATQGAVTEAFF
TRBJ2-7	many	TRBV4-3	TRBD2	TGCGCCAGCAGCCAAGATCTGGGACTAGCGGGGGGCGAGCAGTACTTC	CASSQDLGLAGGEQYF
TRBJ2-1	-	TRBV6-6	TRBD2	TGTGCCAGCAGTTACGGGGCTAGCGGGGGGCGGAATGAGCAGTTCTTC	CASSYGASGGRNEQFF
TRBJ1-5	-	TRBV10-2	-	TGCGCCAGCAGTGGAGACTCTCTAAGCAATCAGCCCCAGCATTTT	CASSGDSLSNQPQHF
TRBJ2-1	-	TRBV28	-	TGTGCCAGCAGGGGCCCCAATGAGCAGTTCTTC	CASRGPNEQFF
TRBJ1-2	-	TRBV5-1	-	TGCGCCAGCAGCCCAAAGAGCGGAGAGTCCTATGGCTACACCTTC	CASSPKSGESYGYTF
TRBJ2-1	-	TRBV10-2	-	TGCGCCAGCAGTGAATACGGACAGACCAATGAGCAGTTCTTC	CASSEYGQTNEQFF
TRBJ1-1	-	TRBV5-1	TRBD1	TGCGCCAGCAGCGGTCAGGGGGCTCACACTGAAGCTTTCTTT	CASSGQGAHTEAFF
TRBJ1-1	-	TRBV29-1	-	TGCAGCGTTGGCGAGCAGGGGCTTTACACTGAAGCTTTCTTT	CSVGEQGLYTEAFF
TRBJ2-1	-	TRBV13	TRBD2	TGTGCCAGCAGCCGACGACTAGCGGGGCTGGGCAATGAGCAGTTCTTC	CASSRRLAGLGNEQFF
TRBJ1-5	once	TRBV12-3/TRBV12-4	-	TGTGCCAGCAGTTTGGGGGCCTGGGAGCCCCAGCATTTT	CASSLGAWEPQHF
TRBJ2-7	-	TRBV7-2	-	TGTGCCAGCAGCTTAGACAGGCGGGGCGAGCAGTACTTC	CASSLDRRGEQYF
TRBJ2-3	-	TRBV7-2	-	TGTGCCAGCAGCTTACAAATTGCGGGGTTAGATACGCAGTATTTT	CASSLQIAGLDTQYF
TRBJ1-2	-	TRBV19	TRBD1	TGTGCCAGTACCCGGGACAGGGGATATGGCTACACCTTC	CASTRDRGYGYTF